The 26 T cell receptor beta chains given below trace back to one sample, sequenced in a study of blood T cell repertoires in COVID-19. Using immunoSEQ multiplex PCR, the repertoire was profiled, and TCRdb retains in-frame clones only, with some absent. The sample comprises about 220,000 clones, approximately 82% of which are singletons, and roughly a tenth rests with the top ten. Material: peripheral blood. The receptors were gathered from a man aged 45-60 years with active or convalescent COVID-19.

J is TRBJ1-2 and V is TRBV6-6, with 7 bases that match TRBD1. J was trimmed by 2 bases and V by 6 bases; bases with no gene match: 9. This CDR3 spans 15 amino acids. Germline CDR1 MNHNY, CDR2 SVGAGI (reference sequence). CDR3 DNA sequence: TGTGCCAGCAGATACAAGACAGGGATAAACTATGGCTACACCTTC. Residues: CASRYKTGINYGYTF.

The chain has TRBV14 and TRBJ1-1; a possible D gene is TRBD1 (6 bases). In germline, CDR1 is SGHDN, CDR2 FVKESK. This CDR3 is built from 14 residues. Trimming removed 2 bases from V and 10 bases from J, with 17 bases in between. The CDR3 nucleotides read TGTGCCAGCAGCCAAAATTGGGGGCGTGAGGGAGCTTTCTTT. It is translated as CASSQNWGREGAFF.

This clone was seen just once. Germline and junction disagree at one end, which may indicate a read error. V is TRBV18 and J is TRBJ2-6; perhaps TRBD1 as D (5 bases). CDR1 is KGHSH and CDR2 is LQKENI in the germline V gene. This CDR3 has 18 residues. CDR3 coding DNA: TGTGCCAGCTCGCCCACAAGTATGCTAAGGTCTGGGGCCAACGTCCCGACTTTC. This sequence encodes CASSPTSMLRSGANVPTF.

The V and J genes are TRBV6-2 or TRBV6-3 and TRBJ2-1; TRBD1 aligns across 9 bases. From germline, CDR1 is MNHEY and CDR2 SVGEGT. J gave up 7 bases and V 2 bases, and 6 bases lay outside the gene matches. The CDR3 totals 15 residues. Here the CDR3 DNA reads TGTGCCAGCAGTTACACCTGGACAGGGGATAATGAGCAGTTCTTC. Residues: CASSYTWTGDNEQFF.

This clone was found a few times. The V gene is TRBV23-1, the J gene TRBJ1-5, with D possibly being TRBD1 (6 bases). TRBV23-1 is reported as an ORF; its role is uncertain. V was pared by 7 bases and J by 6 bases, with 16 bases between. CDR3 length: 14 amino acids. The CDR3 protein is CASNRGGAGQPQHF. In DNA form, the CDR3 reads TGCGCCAGCAATCGGGGGGGGGCCGGTCAGCCCCAGCATTTT.

The rearrangement uses TRBV28 and TRBJ1-2; 11 bases are a match to TRBD1. There are 15 residues in the CDR3. The junction had 7 bases not matched to a gene; V was cut back by 6 bases and J by 4 bases. From germline, CDR1 is MDHEN and CDR2 SYDVKM. The CDR3 protein is CASREGQGEIYGYTF. The CDR3 nucleotides read TGTGCCAGCAGGGAGGGACAGGGGGAGATCTATGGCTACACCTTC.

The gene calls are TRBV5-1 and TRBJ2-7; D is possibly TRBD1 (6 bases). Germline-derived CDR1 and CDR2 are SGHRS and YFSETQ. The CDR3 is 17 residues long. Trimming removed 0 bases from V and 5 bases from J, with 21 bases in between. CDR3 nucleotides: TGCGCCAGCAGCTTGGGAGTAGGGGGATCGTATAACCACGAGCAGTACGTC. Translating gives CASSLGVGGSYNHEQYV.

The rearrangement links TRBV5-4 to TRBJ2-1; D might be TRBD1 (5 bases). V was clipped by 2 bases and J by 6 bases, with 12 bases between them. In germline, CDR1 is SGHNT, CDR2 YYREEE (reference sequence). The CDR3 totals 14 residues. CDR3 nucleotide sequence: TGTGCCAGCAGCTTTCCGTCAGGGATCAATGAGCAGTTCTTC. It encodes CASSFPSGINEQFF.

The chain recombines TRBV29-1 with TRBJ1-1, with 7 bases that match TRBD1. Germline CDR1 SQVTM, CDR2 ANQGSEA. The CDR3 length is 13 residues. The V and J ends lost 5 bases and 0 bases, in that order; junction bases with no gene match: 3. The CDR3 here is CSVHGQVNTEAFF. CDR3 nucleotide sequence: TGCAGCGTTCATGGACAGGTGAACACTGAAGCTTTCTTT.

The chain uses TRBV5-1 and TRBJ2-1; no definite D call. The CDR3 length is 16 residues. The V and J ends lost 0 bases and 0 bases respectively, with 10 bases between them. Per the germline V gene, CDR1 is SGHRS and CDR2 is YFSETQ. The CDR3 DNA follows: TGCGCCAGCAGCTTGGCCCTAAGGAGCTCCTACAATGAGCAGTTCTTC. Encoded protein: CASSLALRSSYNEQFF.

The sample holds a few counts of this clone. V usage is TRBV5-1 and J usage is TRBJ1-1; D might be TRBD1 (6 bases). The CDR3 sequence is 15 residues long. V was clipped by 0 bases and J by 3 bases, with 12 bases between them. Germline lookup yields CDR1 SGHRS and CDR2 YFSETQ. This chain's CDR3 is CASSLGVGADTEAFF. CDR3 nucleotides: TGCGCCAGCAGCTTGGGTGTGGGGGCCGACACTGAAGCTTTCTTT.

V is TRBV10-3 and J is TRBJ1-4, with D perhaps matching TRBD1 (5 bases). This CDR3 region has 13 residues. Trimming took off 6 bases at V and 10 bases at J, with 15 bases between the two ends. The germline V gene has CDR1 ENHRY and CDR2 SYGVKD. CDR3 nucleotide sequence: TGTGCCATCAGCCAGCAGGAGGGACGAAAACTGTTTTTT. Residues: CAISQQEGRKLFF.

This chain connects TRBV5-1 to TRBJ2-1; no clear D. V was cut by 5 bases and J by 4 bases, with 10 bases left in between. The CDR3 spans 13 residues. Per the germline V gene, CDR1 is SGHRS and CDR2 is YFSETQ. The CDR3 sequence is CASRRRGYNEQFF. In DNA form, the CDR3 reads TGCGCCAGCAGACGCCGAGGATACAATGAGCAGTTCTTC.

The rearrangement uses TRBV5-1 and TRBJ1-1; D remains unclear. Trimming removed 1 base from V and 1 base from J, with 11 bases in between. There are 15 residues in the CDR3. Germline values: CDR1 SGHRS, CDR2 YFSETQ. The CDR3 spells CASSLRPSGNTEAFF. In DNA form, the CDR3 reads TGCGCCAGCAGCTTGCGCCCCTCGGGGAACACTGAAGCTTTCTTT.

The CDR3 is CASSPGTSYEQFF. In DNA, the CDR3 is TGTGCCAGCAGCCCCGGGACTAGTTATGAGCAGTTCTTC. The chain recombines TRBV6-5 with TRBJ2-1, with 8 bases aligning to TRBD2. The CDR3 is 13 amino acids. Trimming removed 6 bases from V and 8 bases from J; junction bases left unmatched: 6. The germline V gene has CDR1 MNHEY and CDR2 SVGAGI.

Worth noting for this clone: Here the CDR3 omits its conserved ending phenylalanine or tryptophan, so a read error is the likely source. The limits of the CDR3 on the DNA are not certain, so only TCRdb's listed CDR3 is given. The chain uses TRBV20-1 and TRBJ1-6; TRBD1, the table's D call, was not compared with the DNA. The CDR3 comprises 11 residues, both ends counted. Looked up from germline, CDR1 is DFQATT and CDR2 is SNEGSKA (reference sequence). CDR3 in amino acids: CSARGTPGHLI.

V and J are TRBV3-1 (or the pseudogene TRBV3-2) and TRBJ2-7, with 9 bases identical to TRBD2. This CDR3 spans 15 amino acids. V lost 4 bases to trimming and J lost 5 bases; unmatched junction nucleotides: 9. The germline gives CDR1 LGHDT, CDR2 YNNKEL (reference sequence). The CDR3 coding sequence is TGTGCCAGCAGCCGAAGGACTAGCGCCGGGGACGAGCAGTACTTC. Its protein product is CASSRRTSAGDEQYF.

The rearrangement uses TRBV2 and TRBJ2-1, with TRBD1 matching over 7 bases. Germline V gives CDR1 SNHLY, CDR2 FYNNEI. This CDR3 has 15 amino acids. Unmatched junction bases numbered 6, after V lost 2 bases and J lost 5 bases. The CDR3 DNA sequence: TGTGCCAGCAGTGAATGGCAGGGGGTTAACAATGAGCAGTTCTTC. This encodes CASSEWQGVNNEQFF. Looking up the rest from reference TRBV2 and TRBJ2-1 gives the full variable domain: EPEVTQTPSHQVTQMGQEVILRCVPISNHLYFYWYRQILGQKVEFLVSFYNNEISEKSEIFDDQFSVERPDGSNFTLKIRSTKLEDSAMYFCASSEWQGVNNEQFFGPGTRLTVL.

The sample holds one count of this clone. The chain has TRBV18 and TRBJ2-7; weak D call: TRBD1 (6 bases). The CDR3 totals 15 residues. CDR1 is KGHSH, CDR2 LQKENI, per germline. V was clipped by 2 bases and J by 4 bases, with 15 bases between them. The CDR3: CASSPTRTEPYEQYF. The CDR3, as DNA: TGTGCCAGCTCACCAACGAGGACAGAGCCTTACGAGCAGTACTTC. Full variable domain (missing parts from reference TRBV18 and TRBJ2-7): NAGVMQNPRHLVRRRGQEARLRCSPMKGHSHVYWYRQLPEEGLKFMVYLQKENIIDESGMPKERFSAEFPKEGPSILRIQQVVRGDSAAYFCASSPTRTEPYEQYFGPGTRLTVT.

The V gene is TRBV5-5, the J gene TRBJ2-5; TRBD2 aligns across 7 bases. The germline V gene encodes CDR1 SGHKS and CDR2 YYEKEE (reference sequence). The CDR3 is made up of 14 amino acids. V was pared by 4 bases and J by 1 base, with 4 bases of the junction left unmatched. CDR3: CASSTGTTQETQYF. The CDR3 bases are TGTGCCAGCAGCACCGGGACTACCCAAGAGACCCAGTACTTC.

The chain carries TRBV19 and TRBJ1-1; tentatively, D is TRBD1 (6 bases). This CDR3 region has 13 residues. V lost 4 bases and J 6 bases, leaving 12 bases between the germline ends. The germline V gene encodes CDR1 LNHDA and CDR2 SQIVND (reference sequence). The CDR3 DNA reads as TGTGCCAGTAGTAGTGCGGGGGGGCCTGAAGCTTTCTTT. Protein product: CASSSAGGPEAFF.

The genes are TRBV18 and TRBJ1-5; D possibly corresponds to TRBD1 (6 bases). With 6 bases removed from V and 1 base from J, the gap between germline ends came to 13 bases. The CDR3 sequence is 15 residues long. CDR1 is KGHSH, CDR2 LQKENI, per germline. The CDR3 sequence: CASSGQTGSNQPQHF. The CDR3 nucleotides are TGTGCCAGCTCCGGACAGACTGGAAGCAATCAGCCCCAGCATTTT.

This sequence joins TRBV5-1 and TRBJ1-1; weak D call: TRBD1 (5 bases). CDR3 length: 15 residues. From germline, CDR1 is SGHRS and CDR2 YFSETQ. V dropped 4 bases and J dropped 0 bases, with 13 bases sitting between them. This CDR3 reads CASSQDTAMNTEAFF. CDR3 sequence (DNA): TGCGCCAGCAGCCAGGACACCGCCATGAACACTGAAGCTTTCTTT. The whole variable domain, remainder taken from reference TRBV5-1 and TRBJ1-1, is KAGVTQTPRYLIKTRGQQVTLSCSPISGHRSVSWYQQTPGQGLQFLFEYFSETQRNKGNFPGRFSGRQFSNSRSEMNVSTLELGDSALYLCASSQDTAMNTEAFFGQGTRLTVV.

The chain joins TRBV6-2 or TRBV6-3 to TRBJ2-7; 11 nucleotides align to TRBD1. This CDR3 is 14 amino acids long. V lost 2 bases to trimming and J lost 3 bases; unmatched junction nucleotides: 0. Germline CDR1 MNHEY, CDR2 SVGEGT. The CDR3 DNA sequence: TGTGCCAGCAGTTACGGGACAGGGGGCTACGAGCAGTACTTC. Its protein is CASSYGTGGYEQYF.

The chain joins TRBV28 to TRBJ1-1; tentatively, D is TRBD1 (6 bases). The V end lost 5 bases, the J end lost 1 base, and 11 bases lay between the germline ends. The CDR3 has 14 residues. From germline, CDR1 is MDHEN and CDR2 SYDVKM. This CDR3 is CASSQVGGNTEAFF. DNA of the CDR3: TGTGCCAGCAGTCAGGTAGGGGGGAACACTGAAGCTTTCTTT.

The chain couples TRBV5-1 to TRBJ2-7; 8 bases align to TRBD2. The J segment lost 3 bases and the V segment lost 0 bases, leaving 8 bases of the junction unmatched. The germline gives CDR1 SGHRS, CDR2 YFSETQ. This CDR3 is 16 amino acids long. The CDR3 loop is CASSLASGGAYYEQYF. For the CDR3, the DNA is TGCGCCAGCAGCTTGGCCTCGGGAGGGGCGTACTACGAGCAGTACTTC.